Below, 27 T cell receptor beta chains from the same sample are listed, as sequenced in a study of technical replicates of blood from several donors. TCRdb's copy holds only in-frame clones and misses some; the assay was immunoSEQ multiplex PCR. The profile shows some 80,000 clones, approximately 97% of them singletons. Sequencing was done on a sample of T cells isolated from PBMCs. The receptors were gathered from a human donor in good health.

The J gene is TRBJ2-7, the V gene TRBV30; possibly TRBD1 for D (6 bases). The CDR3 has 13 amino acids. V gave up 2 bases and J gave up 4 bases, with 12 bases separating them. From germline, CDR1 is GTSNPN and CDR2 SVGIG (reference sequence). The chain's CDR3 is CAWSPGVDYEQYF. The CDR3 DNA is TGTGCCTGGAGTCCAGGGGTCGATTACGAGCAGTACTTC. Drawing the rest from reference TRBV30 and TRBJ2-7, the complete variable domain is SQTIHQWPATLVQPVGSPLSLECTVEGTSNPNLYWYRQAAGRGLQLLFYSVGIGQISSEVPQNLSASRPQDRQFILSSKKLLLSDSGFYLCAWSPGVDYEQYFGPGTRLTVT.

The chain couples TRBV9 to TRBJ2-2, with 9 positions matching TRBD2. The J segment lost 5 bases and the V segment lost 6 bases, leaving 14 bases of the junction unmatched. The CDR3 sequence is 17 residues long. The V gene's germline CDR1 is SGDLS and CDR2 YYNGEE. The CDR3 bases are TGTGCCAGCACCCCCTATAGCGGGAGAGTATGGACCGGGGAGCTGTTTTTT. Translating gives CASTPYSGRVWTGELFF.

This chain connects TRBV5-6 to TRBJ2-5, with TRBD1 as a possible D gene (6 bases). Germline assignment: CDR1 SGHDT and CDR2 YYEEEE. The length of the CDR3 is 13 residues. Trimming took off 2 bases at V and 5 bases at J, with 10 bases between the two ends. CDR3 nucleotides: TGTGCCAGCAGCTTCTCCAGGGGCGAGACCCAGTACTTC. This gives the protein CASSFSRGETQYF.

This sequence joins TRBV2 and TRBJ2-1; TRBD2 matches at 9 bases. Germline V gene data show CDR1 as SNHLY and CDR2 as FYNNEI. V gave up 5 bases and J gave up 5 bases; unmatched junction bases: 7. CDR3 length equals 15 residues. The CDR3 here is CASSLLAGGNNEQFF. The DNA for the CDR3 is TGTGCCAGCAGTTTACTAGCGGGTGGGAACAATGAGCAGTTCTTC.

This clone was detected once. The rearrangement joins TRBV6-5 to TRBJ2-7; TRBD1 matches at 8 bases. Germline V CDR1 and CDR2: MNHEY, SVGAGI. The V gene end was trimmed by 8 bases and the J gene end by 2 bases; junction bases not matched to a gene: 5. The CDR3 loop spans 13 amino acids. The DNA for the CDR3 is TGTGCCAGCGGCCTGGGACAGGCCTACGAGCAGTACTTC. Amino acid sequence: CASGLGQAYEQYF.

The chain uses TRBV14 and TRBJ2-5, with 12 nucleotides matching TRBD2. The CDR3 consists of 18 residues. Per the germline V gene, CDR1 is SGHDN and CDR2 is FVKESK. With V trimmed by 3 bases and J by 1 base, 9 bases remained unmatched. The CDR3 protein is CASSHGTSGSGGQETQYF. The CDR3 DNA follows: TGTGCCAGCAGCCACGGGACTAGCGGGTCAGGGGGCCAAGAGACCCAGTACTTC.

The chain links TRBV4-1 to TRBJ1-2; D is ambiguous. CDR1 is MGHRA, CDR2 YSYEKL, per germline. This CDR3 is built from 14 residues. With 0 bases removed from V and 5 bases from J, the gap between germline ends came to 10 bases. The CDR3 spells CASSQDGRMYGYTF. CDR3 DNA: TGCGCCAGCAGCCAAGATGGCAGAATGTATGGCTACACCTTC.

The J gene is TRBJ1-1, the V gene TRBV29-1; a weak D match, TRBD1 (6 bases). The germline V and J ends were trimmed by 7 bases and 7 bases, with 19 bases remaining between them. The CDR3 runs to 13 residues. CDR1 SQVTM and CDR2 ANQGSEA come from the germline V gene. The CDR3 loop reads CSGRSGGGVEAFF. DNA of the CDR3: TGCAGCGGCCGTTCGGGGGGCGGGGTTGAAGCTTTCTTT. The full variable domain, its missing parts supplied by reference TRBV29-1 and TRBJ1-1, is SAVISQKPSRDICQRGTSLTIQCQVDSQVTMMFWYRQQPGQSLTLIATANQGSEATYESGFVIDKFPISRPNLTFSTLTVSNMSPEDSSIYLCSGRSGGGVEAFFGQGTRLTVV.

The chain employs TRBV30 and TRBJ1-1, with 7 positions matching TRBD1. V gave up 2 bases and J gave up 2 bases; unmatched junction bases: 2. The CDR3 length is 13 residues. CDR1 and CDR2 (germline): GTSNPN, SVGIG (reference sequence). The CDR3: CAWSKGANTEAFF. CDR3 sequence (DNA): TGTGCCTGGAGTAAGGGGGCAAACACTGAAGCTTTCTTT.

The CDR3 reads CASSYGAGGPAGELFF. The DNA of the CDR3 is TGTGCCAGCAGTTACGGGGCGGGAGGGCCGGCCGGGGAGCTGTTTTTT. This chain uses TRBV6-5 with TRBJ2-2; 9 positions agree with TRBD2. CDR3 length: 16 residues. Germline CDR1 reads MNHEY; CDR2 reads SVGAGI. With 2 bases clipped from V and 6 bases from J, the junction kept 7 bases outside the gene matches.

This chain links TRBV28 with TRBJ2-1; 7 bases are a match to TRBD2. CDR3 length equals 14 residues. Germline trimming cut 2 bases from V and 3 bases from J; bases unmatched to any gene: 1. Looked up from germline, CDR1 is MDHEN and CDR2 is SYDVKM. CDR3 in amino acids: CASSLAGVYNEQFF. The DNA for the CDR3 is TGTGCCAGCAGTTTAGCGGGGGTCTACAATGAGCAGTTCTTC.

A few counts support this clone. The rearrangement uses TRBV6-4 and TRBJ2-2, with D hard to call. Looked up from germline, CDR1 is MRHNA and CDR2 is SNTAGT. CDR3 size: 13 residues. Trimming left V 5 bases short and J 4 bases short, with 8 bases between. The CDR3 DNA reads as TGTGCCAGCAGTCCGACTGCCACCGGGGAGCTGTTTTTT. Amino acid sequence: CASSPTATGELFF.

This chain joins TRBV6-5 and TRBJ1-4; no clear D. The CDR3 has 13 residues. CDR1 and CDR2 (germline): MNHEY, SVGAGI. The V gene lost 3 bases and the J gene lost 8 bases, with 10 bases spanning the gap. The CDR3 DNA reads as TGTGCCAGCAGTTATAGAATAAGCGAAAAACTGTTTTTT. Protein sequence: CASSYRISEKLFF.

The rearrangement uses TRBV6-6 and TRBJ1-1; 8 bases agree with TRBD1. CDR3 size: 16 residues. V trimming: 5 bases; J trimming: 0 bases; junction bases outside the gene matches: 8. Germline CDR1 and CDR2: MNHNY and SVGAGI (reference sequence). CDR3 in amino acids: CASSTGTGILNTEAFF. CDR3 nucleotide sequence: TGTGCCAGCAGTACCGGGACAGGTATTTTGAACACTGAAGCTTTCTTT.

The chain is built from TRBV9 and TRBJ2-3; D ambiguous. The germline gives CDR1 SGDLS, CDR2 YYNGEE. The CDR3 is made up of 17 amino acids. Trimming stripped 4 bases from V and 0 bases from J, with 18 bases between. CDR3 sequence: CASSLLEIASSTDTQYF. In DNA form, the CDR3 reads TGTGCCAGCAGCCTCCTCGAAATAGCTTCAAGCACAGATACGCAGTATTTT.

The genes are TRBV6-1 and TRBJ2-3, with 16 bases fitting TRBD2. The germline CDR1 and CDR2 sequences are MNHNS and SASEGT. Trimming took 6 bases from V and 6 from J; bases not matched to a gene: 3. The length of the CDR3 is 15 residues. CDR3 sequence: CASRGLAGGPDTQYF. The CDR3 coding sequence is TGTGCCAGCAGGGGACTAGCGGGAGGGCCGGATACGCAGTATTTT.

This clone was recorded once. V and J are TRBV4-3 and TRBJ2-5; no clear D gene. The CDR3 has 15 amino acids. Germline values: CDR1 LGHNA, CDR2 YSLEER. This CDR3 reads CARQQVGRDQETQYF. The DNA for the CDR3 is TGCGCGCGCCAGCAGGTGGGTAGAGACCAAGAGACCCAGTACTTC.

The rearrangement uses TRBV6-5 and TRBJ1-2, with 7 bases fitting TRBD1. J lost 6 bases, V lost 7 bases, and 2 bases had no gene match. Per the germline V gene, CDR1 is MNHEY and CDR2 is SVGAGI. The CDR3 is 11 amino acids. The CDR3 nucleotides read TGTGCCAGCAAAACAGGGGATGGCTACACCTTC. Translation gives CASKTGDGYTF.

V and J are TRBV5-4 and TRBJ2-7; tentative D call: TRBD1 (5 bases). The CDR3 runs 15 residues. V dropped 1 base and J dropped 4 bases, with 15 bases sitting between them. Germline CDR1 SGHNT, CDR2 YYREEE (reference sequence). For the CDR3, the DNA is TGTGCCAGCAGCTTGCGCAGGGAACGTCCTTACGAGCAGTACTTC. Its protein product is CASSLRRERPYEQYF.

The chain is built from TRBV11-3 and TRBJ2-1; D perhaps matches TRBD1 (6 bases). The CDR3 runs to 14 residues. Germline V CDR1 and CDR2: SGHNT, YENEEA. Trimming stripped 3 bases from V and 4 bases from J, with 10 bases between. CDR3 sequence (DNA): TGTGCCAGCAGCTTCCGGACAGATTACAATGAGCAGTTCTTC. This gives the protein CASSFRTDYNEQFF.

This chain links TRBV10-3 with TRBJ2-2; TRBD1 aligns across 7 bases. With 4 bases clipped from V and 5 bases from J, the junction kept 7 bases outside the gene matches. The CDR3 spans 15 residues. The germline CDR1 and CDR2 sequences are ENHRY and SYGVKD. For the CDR3, the DNA is TGTGCCATCAGTGGTAGGGGGCTAGGGACCGGGGAGCTGTTTTTT. This translates into CAISGRGLGTGELFF.

The V call is TRBV6-5, the J call TRBJ2-3; TRBD1 is a possible D gene (8 bases). CDR1 is MNHEY and CDR2 is SVGAGI in the germline V gene. This CDR3 spans 15 amino acids. V was cut by 6 bases and J by 5 bases, with 18 bases left in between. As DNA, the CDR3 is TGTGCCAGCAGAACTCGGACAGGGAGGGTAGATACGCAGTATTTT. Translating gives CASRTRTGRVDTQYF.

In regard to this clone: The junction and the germline gene differ at one end; a read error may be behind it. V usage is TRBV7-7 and J usage is TRBJ1-4; no definite D call. Germline V CDR1 and CDR2: SSHAT, FNYEAQ (reference sequence). This CDR3 has 12 amino acids. CDR3 in amino acids: CASSLSEEKLFF. CDR3 DNA sequence: TGTGCTAGCAGCCTCTCGGAGGAAAAACTGTTTTTT.

The chain couples TRBV12-5 to TRBJ2-1; 9 nucleotides line up with TRBD2. The CDR3 contains 13 residues. Looked up from germline, CDR1 is LGHNT and CDR2 is FRNRAP. V shed 5 bases, J shed 10 bases, and the junction held 6 bases outside the gene matches. This chain's CDR3 is CASGEGLAREQFF. The DNA of the CDR3 is TGTGCTAGTGGTGAGGGACTAGCAAGGGAGCAGTTCTTC.

This sequence joins TRBV28 and TRBJ1-5; 7 bases line up with TRBD1. This CDR3 comprises 18 residues. After removal of 5 bases from V and 6 bases from J, the junction contained 19 bases not matched to a gene. Germline lookup yields CDR1 MDHEN and CDR2 SYDVKM. This CDR3 reads CASSLPPFDRAGGQPQHF. CDR3 DNA: TGTGCCAGCAGTCTACCCCCCTTTGACAGGGCGGGCGGTCAGCCCCAGCATTTT. Full variable domain (rest looked up from reference TRBV28 and TRBJ1-5): DVKVTQSSRYLVKRTGEKVFLECVQDMDHENMFWYRQDPGLGLRLIYFSYDVKMKEKGDIPEGYSVSREKKERFSLILESASTNQTSMYLCASSLPPFDRAGGQPQHFGDGTRLSIL.

This rearrangement joins TRBV19 to TRBJ2-2; the match to TRBD1 covers 9 bases. Trimming cost V 5 bases and J 5 bases; bases outside gene matches: 9. The germline CDR1 and CDR2 sequences are LNHDA and SQIVND (reference sequence). CDR3 size: 16 residues. For the CDR3, the DNA is TGTGCCAGTAGTCTAACAGGGGGCGCGGGGACCGGGGAGCTGTTTTTT. Its protein product is CASSLTGGAGTGELFF.

V gene TRBV9 combines with J gene TRBJ2-1, with 12 bases identical to TRBD2. Germline lookup yields CDR1 SGDLS and CDR2 YYNGEE. V lost 0 bases and J lost 0; bases outside the gene matches: 10. CDR3 length equals 20 residues. Here the CDR3 DNA reads TGTGCCAGCAGCGTAGGGGTAGGCCTAGCGGGAGGGAGCTCCTACAATGAGCAGTTCTTC. Translating gives CASSVGVGLAGGSSYNEQFF.